One sample yielded the 32 T cell receptor beta chains listed below, sequenced in a study of blood T cell repertoires in COVID-19. This table comes from immunoSEQ multiplex PCR, and its TCRdb copy is limited to in-frame clones, with some not included. Among some 130,000 clones listed, more than 75% were seen once. The material sequenced was peripheral blood. The receptors originated from a man aged 45-60 years with active COVID-19.

V and J are TRBV7-9 and TRBJ2-1; TRBD2 is a possible D gene (5 bases). V was clipped by 0 bases and J by 4 bases, with 10 bases between them. CDR1 and CDR2 (germline): SEHNR, FQNEAQ (reference sequence). The CDR3 has 15 amino acids. CDR3: CASSLARTGYNEQFF. The CDR3 DNA is TGTGCCAGCAGCTTAGCGCGGACTGGATACAATGAGCAGTTCTTC.

At least ten counts were recorded for this clone. Other nucleotide sequences in the sample specify the same CDR3. The chain employs TRBV4-2 and TRBJ1-5; 8 nucleotides agree with TRBD1. The CDR3 is 15 amino acids. Unmatched junction bases numbered 3, after V lost 1 base and J lost 4 bases. The germline V gene encodes CDR1 LGHNA and CDR2 YNFKEQ. The CDR3 DNA is TGTGCCAGCAGCCAAGCCACAGGGGGGAATCAGCCCCAGCATTTT. This sequence encodes CASSQATGGNQPQHF.

J is TRBJ2-1 and V is TRBV5-1; 10 nucleotides match TRBD2. The germline gives CDR1 SGHRS, CDR2 YFSETQ. The CDR3 extends over 15 amino acids. J was trimmed by 10 bases and V by 0 bases; bases with no gene match: 7. CDR3 residues: CASSLGGLASLEQFF. The CDR3 nucleotides are TGCGCCAGCAGCTTGGGGGGACTAGCGTCTTTGGAGCAGTTCTTC. The full variable domain, rest sourced from reference TRBV5-1 and TRBJ2-1, is KAGVTQTPRYLIKTRGQQVTLSCSPISGHRSVSWYQQTPGQGLQFLFEYFSETQRNKGNFPGRFSGRQFSNSRSEMNVSTLELGDSALYLCASSLGGLASLEQFFGPGTRLTVL.

This clone has just a few counts. V gene TRBV4-2 combines with J gene TRBJ1-1, with no clear D. The germline V gene has CDR1 LGHNA and CDR2 YNFKEQ. The V and J ends lost 0 bases and 4 bases respectively, with 12 bases between them. There are 15 residues in the CDR3. CDR3 loop: CASSQDGARGTEAFF. DNA for the CDR3: TGTGCCAGCAGCCAAGATGGAGCGCGGGGCACTGAAGCTTTCTTT.

This clone came up once. The chain carries TRBV29-1 and TRBJ2-7, with D hard to call. The CDR3 runs 12 residues. V was cut by 1 base and J by 7 bases, with 11 bases left in between. The germline CDR1 and CDR2 sequences are SQVTM and ANQGSEA. CDR3 sequence reads: CSVEVSAVEQYF. CDR3 nucleotide sequence: TGCAGCGTTGAAGTGAGTGCCGTAGAGCAGTACTTC.

The chain is built from TRBV7-9 and TRBJ2-3, with D unclear. The CDR3 is made up of 15 amino acids. Trimming left V 7 bases short and J 0 bases short, with 14 bases between. The germline V gene encodes CDR1 SEHNR and CDR2 FQNEAQ (reference sequence). CDR3 sequence (DNA): TGTGCCAGCACCCTGACGGAGACTAGCACAGATACGCAGTATTTT. Its protein product is CASTLTETSTDTQYF. The variable domain in full, completed from reference TRBV7-9 and TRBJ2-3, reads DTGVSQNPRHKITKRGQNVTFRCDPISEHNRLYWYRQTLGQGPEFLTYFQNEAQLEKSRLLSDRFSAERPKGSFSTLEIQRTEQGDSAMYLCASTLTETSTDTQYFGPGTRLTVL.

For this clone: Additional DNA sequences in this sample encode the identical CDR3. The V call is TRBV12-5, the J call TRBJ1-2, with D perhaps TRBD1 (5 bases). Trimming cost V 0 bases and J 2 bases, with 13 bases left between them. Germline V gene lookup returns CDR1 LGHNT and CDR2 FRNRAP. The CDR3 sequence is 16 residues long. For the CDR3, the DNA is TGTGCTAGTGGTTTGGTAGGTGGCAGGGCCAACTATGGCTACACCTTC. Protein product: CASGLVGGRANYGYTF.

The chain recombines TRBV19 with TRBJ2-1; no firm D call. Trimming took off 5 bases at V and 0 bases at J, with 5 bases between the two ends. CDR3 length: 13 residues. Looked up from germline, CDR1 is LNHDA and CDR2 is SQIVND (reference sequence). CDR3 sequence reads: CASSLSSYNEQFF. DNA for the CDR3: TGTGCCAGTAGTCTCAGCTCCTACAATGAGCAGTTCTTC.

The chain recombines TRBV10-2 with TRBJ1-5, with D unresolved. This CDR3 is 15 amino acids long. The germline V gene encodes CDR1 WSHSY and CDR2 SAAADI. V lost 2 bases to trimming and J lost 0 bases, with 8 bases between them. The CDR3 sequence is CASSERLHSNQPQHF. For the CDR3, the DNA is TGCGCCAGCAGTGAGAGACTGCATAGCAATCAGCCCCAGCATTTT.

Only a few counts were recorded for this clone. The rearrangement uses TRBV7-9 and TRBJ2-1, with 7 nucleotides matching TRBD2. Germline CDR1 and CDR2: SEHNR and FQNEAQ (reference sequence). This CDR3 is 11 amino acids long. The trim removed 5 bases at V and 14 bases at J, leaving 6 bases unmatched. CDR3 sequence (DNA): TGTGCCAGCAGCGGCCGGGACTACGAGTTCTTC. Its protein product is CASSGRDYEFF.

The chain employs TRBV7-2 and TRBJ2-1; 9 bases fit TRBD1. CDR1 SGHTA and CDR2 FQGNSA come from the germline V gene. J lost 7 bases, V lost 5 bases, and 9 bases had no gene match. CDR3 length: 15 amino acids. CDR3 sequence reads: CASSADRGTRNEQFF. The CDR3 region has the DNA TGTGCCAGCAGCGCAGACAGGGGGACGAGGAATGAGCAGTTCTTC.

This rearrangement joins TRBV10-3 to TRBJ1-1, with 7 bases fitting TRBD1. J was trimmed by 0 bases and V by 6 bases; bases with no gene match: 4. The germline CDR1 and CDR2 sequences are ENHRY and SYGVKD. The CDR3 runs 14 residues. In DNA form, the CDR3 reads TGTGCCATCAGCGAGGGGGCCCTGAACACTGAAGCTTTCTTT. This translates into CAISEGALNTEAFF.

V gene TRBV7-6 combines with J gene TRBJ2-2, with 13 bases that match TRBD2. The CDR3 totals 17 residues. Germline CDR1 is SGHVS and CDR2 is FNYEAQ. Trimming at V came to 5 bases and at J to 2 bases, leaving 5 bases not matched to a gene. This CDR3 reads CASSIWTSGRNTGELFF. The CDR3 region has the DNA TGTGCCAGCAGCATCTGGACTAGCGGGAGAAACACCGGGGAGCTGTTTTTT.

This chain joins TRBV24-1 and TRBJ1-2; a possible D gene is TRBD1 (5 bases). Trimming shortened V by 1 base and J by 6 bases, and 8 bases separated the two germline ends. The CDR3 length is 13 residues. Germline CDR1 and CDR2: KGHDR and SFDVKD. Written as DNA, the CDR3 is TGTGCCACCAGTGATTTCCAGGGAAATGGCTACACCTTC. It yields the protein CATSDFQGNGYTF.

The J gene is TRBJ1-6, the V gene TRBV9; no clear D. Trimming stripped 2 bases from V and 9 bases from J, with 24 bases between. The length of the CDR3 is 18 residues. Germline CDR1 reads SGDLS; CDR2 reads YYNGEE. CDR3 in amino acids: CASSVTDTALRRGSPLHF. The CDR3 bases are TGTGCCAGCAGCGTCACCGATACAGCTCTCAGGCGTGGTTCACCCCTCCACTTT.

This clone was seen only a few times. The chain couples TRBV14 to TRBJ2-5; TRBD1 matches 7 bases. Germline V gene data show CDR1 as SGHDN and CDR2 as FVKESK. The V gene end was trimmed by 2 bases and the J gene end by 1 base; junction bases not matched to a gene: 4. CDR3 size: 15 residues. CDR3 loop: CASSQFKGAQETQYF. As DNA, the CDR3 is TGTGCCAGCAGCCAATTCAAGGGGGCCCAAGAGACCCAGTACTTC.

This clone showed up just a few times. The chain has TRBV11-2 and TRBJ2-7; D is possibly TRBD2 (5 bases). Germline loops: CDR1 SGHAT, CDR2 FQNNGV. This CDR3 contains 13 residues. Trimming left V 5 bases short and J 0 bases short, with 8 bases between. Here the CDR3 DNA reads TGTGCCAGCAGCCTAGGGAGCTCCTACGAGCAGTACTTC. This gives the protein CASSLGSSYEQYF.

The rearrangement links TRBV5-1 to TRBJ2-1; 10 positions match TRBD1. This CDR3 comprises 17 residues. The V gene end was trimmed by 5 bases and the J gene end by 4 bases; junction bases not matched to a gene: 12. The germline V gene encodes CDR1 SGHRS and CDR2 YFSETQ. CDR3 region: CASRSTGGWTGYNEQFF. In DNA, the CDR3 is TGCGCCAGCAGATCGACAGGGGGCTGGACAGGTTACAATGAGCAGTTCTTC.

The gene calls are TRBV5-1 and TRBJ1-3, with 7 bases matching TRBD1. Germline V gives CDR1 SGHRS, CDR2 YFSETQ. Germline trimming cut 4 bases from V and 9 bases from J; bases unmatched to any gene: 10. This CDR3 comprises 14 residues. CDR3 DNA sequence: TGCGCCAGCAGCGCAAGGGGGCTTGGAGGCACCATATATTTT. Translated: CASSARGLGGTIYF.

The chain couples TRBV15 to TRBJ2-1, with TRBD1 matching 10 bases. The CDR3 runs to 15 residues. Germline V gene sequence: CDR1 LNHNV, CDR2 YYDKDF (reference sequence). V shed 5 bases and J 9 bases; nucleotides not matched to a gene: 10. The CDR3 region is CATSGGDRGIGEQFF. The CDR3 DNA sequence: TGTGCCACCAGCGGGGGGGACAGGGGAATTGGTGAGCAGTTCTTC.

This sequence joins TRBV2 and TRBJ1-3; possible D gene TRBD1, 6 bases. The CDR3 consists of 15 residues. V dropped 2 bases and J dropped 4 bases, with 12 bases sitting between them. Germline V gene lookup returns CDR1 SNHLY and CDR2 FYNNEI. CDR3: CASSESQGSGNTIYF. DNA of the CDR3: TGTGCCAGCAGTGAAAGCCAGGGGAGCGGAAACACCATATATTTT.

The chain carries TRBV5-1 and TRBJ2-2, with 10 bases lining up with TRBD1. Losses at the gene ends were 6 bases for V and 3 bases for J; bases not matched to a gene: 2. Germline CDR1 is SGHRS and CDR2 is YFSETQ. The CDR3 is made up of 14 amino acids. Here the CDR3 reads CASTDRGDTGELFF. Here the CDR3 DNA reads TGCGCCAGCACGGACAGGGGGGACACCGGGGAGCTGTTTTTT.

Here the CDR3 reads CASTTGSSGANVLTF. In DNA form, the CDR3 reads TGCGCCAGCACGACAGGAAGCTCTGGGGCCAACGTCCTGACTTTC. The chain links TRBV5-1 to TRBJ2-6, with a weak D call TRBD1 (6 bases). The ends were cut back, 6 bases at V and 0 bases at J, with 10 bases in the middle. Per the germline V gene, CDR1 is SGHRS and CDR2 is YFSETQ. The CDR3 extends over 15 amino acids.

V is TRBV5-4 and J is TRBJ2-2; 11 bases map to TRBD1. The germline gives CDR1 SGHNT, CDR2 YYREEE (reference sequence). Trimming took 2 bases from V and 5 from J; bases not matched to a gene: 2. The CDR3 has 15 amino acids. CDR3 DNA sequence: TGTGCCAGCAGCTTCCGGGACAGGGGGACCGGGGAGCTGTTTTTT. Protein product: CASSFRDRGTGELFF.

The chain joins TRBV7-9 to TRBJ2-5; D uncertain. CDR1 and CDR2 (germline): SEHNR, FQNEAQ (reference sequence). CDR3 length: 13 amino acids. V was pared by 1 base and J by 2 bases, with 5 bases between. The CDR3 here is CASSLGVQETQYF. In DNA, the CDR3 is TGTGCCAGCAGCTTAGGTGTACAAGAGACCCAGTACTTC.

This clone appeared a single time. The gene calls are TRBV9 and TRBJ1-1; D unclear. The CDR3 has 13 residues. Germline values: CDR1 SGDLS, CDR2 YYNGEE. The V end was cut by 0 bases, the J end by 8 bases, with 11 bases between. The CDR3: CASSVDYSGEAFF. CDR3 in DNA: TGTGCCAGCAGCGTAGACTATAGTGGGGAAGCTTTCTTT.

The V and J genes are TRBV3-1 (or the pseudogene TRBV3-2) and TRBJ2-3, with 11 bases lining up with TRBD2. CDR1 is LGHDT, CDR2 YNNKEL, per germline (reference sequence). The CDR3 has 15 residues. The V and J ends lost 4 bases and 2 bases, in that order; junction bases with no gene match: 2. CDR3 sequence (DNA): TGTGCCAGCAGCCTGACTAGCGGGATCACAGATACGCAGTATTTT. Translation: CASSLTSGITDTQYF.

The gene calls are TRBV24-1 and TRBJ2-3; 12 bases align to TRBD2. V lost 4 bases, J lost 5 bases, and 6 bases stayed unmatched. This CDR3 has 16 residues. Germline CDR1 reads KGHDR; CDR2 reads SFDVKD. CDR3 nucleotide sequence: TGTGCCACCAGTGACCACGGACTAGCGGGAAGAGATACGCAGTATTTT. Translating gives CATSDHGLAGRDTQYF.

This clone was observed a handful of times. The CDR3 loop is CASSGGSSYNSPLHF. The CDR3 DNA sequence: TGTGCCAGCTCAGGCGGCAGCTCCTATAATTCACCCCTCCACTTT. The rearrangement joins TRBV18 to TRBJ1-6, with D unclear. V lost 5 bases to trimming and J lost 0 bases, with 8 bases between them. Germline CDR1 and CDR2: KGHSH and LQKENI. This CDR3 has 15 residues.

The CDR3 here is CASSLEFATNEKLFF. The CDR3 nucleotides are TGCGCCAGCAGCTTAGAGTTTGCAACTAATGAAAAACTGTTTTTT. The rearrangement joins TRBV5-1 to TRBJ1-4; no definite D call. Germline V CDR1 and CDR2: SGHRS, YFSETQ. The CDR3 loop spans 15 amino acids. V gave up 2 bases and J gave up 0 bases, with 8 bases separating them.

The rearrangement uses TRBV5-1 and TRBJ2-7; 15 bases match TRBD2. CDR1 is SGHRS, CDR2 YFSETQ, per germline. The CDR3 spans 16 residues. The V and J ends lost 4 bases and 4 bases, in that order; junction bases with no gene match: 6. This CDR3 reads CASSQGTSGGQYEQYF. The CDR3 DNA sequence: TGCGCCAGCAGCCAAGGGACTAGCGGGGGGCAATACGAGCAGTACTTC.

The V gene is TRBV7-6, the J gene TRBJ1-1; D call uncertain. In germline, CDR1 is SGHVS, CDR2 FNYEAQ. Trimming took off 1 base at V and 1 base at J, with 10 bases between the two ends. The CDR3 consists of 15 residues. The CDR3 here is CASSLGPGSNTEAFF. In DNA, the CDR3 is TGTGCCAGCAGCTTAGGCCCGGGTTCGAACACTGAAGCTTTCTTT. The whole variable domain, remainder taken from reference TRBV7-6 and TRBJ1-1, is GAGVSQSPRYKVTKRGQDVALRCDPISGHVSLYWYRQALGQGPEFLTYFNYEAQQDKSGLPNDRFSAERPEGSISTLTIQRTEQRDSAMYRCASSLGPGSNTEAFFGQGTRLTVV.